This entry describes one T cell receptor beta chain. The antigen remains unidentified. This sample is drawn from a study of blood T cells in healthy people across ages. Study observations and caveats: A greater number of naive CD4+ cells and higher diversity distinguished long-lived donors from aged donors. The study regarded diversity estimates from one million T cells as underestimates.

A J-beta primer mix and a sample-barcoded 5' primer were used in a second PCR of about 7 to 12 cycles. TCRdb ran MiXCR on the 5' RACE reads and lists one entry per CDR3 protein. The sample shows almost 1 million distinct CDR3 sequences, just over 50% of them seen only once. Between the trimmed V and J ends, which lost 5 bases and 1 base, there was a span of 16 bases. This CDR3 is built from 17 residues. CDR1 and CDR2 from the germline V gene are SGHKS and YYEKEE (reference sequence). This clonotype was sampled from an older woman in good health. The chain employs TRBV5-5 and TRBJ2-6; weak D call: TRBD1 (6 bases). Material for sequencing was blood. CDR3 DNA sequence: TGTGCCAGCAGGCCGACAGGAGTAGAGTCTGGGGCCAACGTCCTGACTTTC. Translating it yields CASRPTGVESGANVLTF. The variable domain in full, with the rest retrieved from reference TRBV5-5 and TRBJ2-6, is DAGVTQSPTHLIKTRGQQVTLRCSPISGHKSVSWYQQVLGQGPQFIFQYYEKEERGRGNFPDRFSARQFPNYSSELNVNALLLGDSALYLCASRPTGVESGANVLTFGAGSRLTVL.